This passage covers 20 T cell receptor beta chains from one sample sequenced in a study of cytomegalovirus exposure and HLA in healthy donors. Measured with immunoSEQ multiplex PCR; TCRdb has only the in-frame clones, and not every one. Of 95,000 to 120,000 clones listed, 70% to 85% are singletons. What was sequenced was PBMCs. These receptors all come from a woman in her late teens or twenties in good health and CMV-seronegative.

This chain links TRBV27 with TRBJ1-2, with a tentative D call TRBD1 (5 bases). Trimming took off 5 bases at V and 4 bases at J, with 11 bases between the two ends. Germline CDR1 and CDR2: MNHEY and SMNVEV (reference sequence). This CDR3 contains 13 residues. CDR3 sequence: CASSPGSFYGYTF. The CDR3 bases are TGTGCCAGCAGTCCAGGGTCTTTCTATGGCTACACCTTC.

The chain uses TRBV19 and TRBJ2-7; TRBD2 aligns across 14 bases. V shed 4 bases and J 3 bases; nucleotides not matched to a gene: 2. This CDR3 is 15 amino acids long. Germline-derived CDR1 and CDR2 are LNHDA and SQIVND (reference sequence). This CDR3 reads CASSSGLAGGYEQYF. CDR3 DNA: TGTGCCAGTAGTAGCGGACTAGCGGGGGGCTACGAGCAGTACTTC. Combining the CDR3 with reference TRBV19 and TRBJ2-7 gives the whole variable domain DGGITQSPKYLFRKEGQNVTLSCEQNLNHDAMYWYRQDPGQGLRLIYYSQIVNDFQKGDIAEGYSVSREKKESFPLTVTSAQKNPTAFYLCASSSGLAGGYEQYFGPGTRLTVT.

The chain uses TRBV2 and TRBJ1-1; 8 nucleotides align to TRBD1. CDR1 is SNHLY, CDR2 FYNNEI, per germline. There are 17 residues in the CDR3. The V segment lost 4 bases and the J segment 1 base; nucleotides outside the gene matches: 11. The CDR3: CASSVYLLGTGNTEAFF. As DNA, the CDR3 is TGTGCCAGCAGTGTCTACCTACTGGGGACAGGGAACACTGAAGCTTTCTTT.

The chain couples TRBV6-1 to TRBJ1-6; D is ambiguous. The CDR3 totals 15 residues. From germline, CDR1 is MNHNS and CDR2 SASEGT. Trimming cost V 7 bases and J 2 bases, with 12 bases left between them. The CDR3 loop reads CASNRESTYNSPLHF. The CDR3 DNA reads as TGTGCCAGCAACCGGGAAAGTACCTATAATTCACCCCTCCACTTT.

The chain uses TRBV5-6 and TRBJ2-3; the match to TRBD1 covers 7 bases. Looked up from germline, CDR1 is SGHDT and CDR2 is YYEEEE. The V gene end was trimmed by 4 bases and the J gene end by 1 base; junction bases not matched to a gene: 6. CDR3 length: 15 amino acids. CDR3 sequence: CASSTTGAGTDTQYF. CDR3 in DNA: TGTGCCAGCAGCACAACAGGGGCCGGCACAGATACGCAGTATTTT. The full variable domain, in which reference TRBV5-6 and TRBJ2-3 provide the parts outside the CDR3, is DAGVTQSPTHLIKTRGQQVTLRCSPKSGHDTVSWYQQALGQGPQFIFQYYEEEERQRGNFPDRFSGHQFPNYSSELNVNALLLGDSALYLCASSTTGAGTDTQYFGPGTRLTVL.

V and J are TRBV7-3 and TRBJ2-2; the D is unclear. The CDR3 length is 13 residues. Germline CDR1 is SGHTA and CDR2 is FQGTGA. Trimming took off 3 bases at V and 4 bases at J, with 6 bases between the two ends. The CDR3 DNA follows: TGTGCCAGCAGCTTCTCCCCCACCGGGGAGCTGTTTTTT. It yields the protein CASSFSPTGELFF.

The V and J genes are TRBV5-1 and TRBJ2-5; 13 nucleotides agree with TRBD2. CDR3 length equals 18 residues. J lost 1 base, V lost 0 bases, and 6 bases had no gene match. Germline V lookup: CDR1 SGHRS, CDR2 YFSETQ. CDR3 DNA: TGCGCCAGCAGCTTGGCGGGACTAGCGGGAAACTTCCAAGAGACCCAGTACTTC. Translation gives CASSLAGLAGNFQETQYF.

Concerning this clone itself: This may be a read error, as it is one base from a much larger clone. CDR3 bases: TGTGCCAGCAGCCCCGACACTGAAGCTTTCTTT. Encoded protein: CASSPDTEAFF. The V call is TRBV7-8, the J call TRBJ1-1; no clear D. Trimming pared 5 bases from V and 3 bases from J, leaving 4 bases between. The CDR3 spans 11 residues. Looked up from germline, CDR1 is SGHVS and CDR2 is FQNEAQ.

In its sample, this clone was seen once. The V call is TRBV5-1, the J call TRBJ1-2, with 7 nucleotides matching TRBD1. Germline CDR1 SGHRS, CDR2 YFSETQ. The V gene end was trimmed by 1 base and the J gene end by 1 base; junction bases not matched to a gene: 7. This CDR3 region has 16 residues. This CDR3 is CASSLRDSDINYGYTF. CDR3 coding DNA: TGCGCCAGCAGCTTGCGGGACAGCGACATTAACTATGGCTACACCTTC. The full variable domain, with the rest looked up from reference TRBV5-1 and TRBJ1-2, is KAGVTQTPRYLIKTRGQQVTLSCSPISGHRSVSWYQQTPGQGLQFLFEYFSETQRNKGNFPGRFSGRQFSNSRSEMNVSTLELGDSALYLCASSLRDSDINYGYTFGSGTRLTVV.

This CDR3 reads CASSLSVNNSPLHF. CDR3 sequence (DNA): TGTGCCAGTAGTCTCTCAGTGAACAATTCACCCCTCCACTTT. V and J are TRBV19 and TRBJ1-6; D uncertain. CDR3 size: 14 residues. Per germline, CDR1 LNHDA and CDR2 SQIVND (reference sequence). Trimming removed 5 bases from V and 7 bases from J, with 12 bases in between.

The chain links TRBV2 to TRBJ2-1; the D gene is possibly TRBD1 (5 bases). This CDR3 contains 10 residues. V lost 5 bases, J lost 9 bases, and 5 bases lay in between. CDR1 SNHLY and CDR2 FYNNEI come from the germline V gene. The CDR3: CASSRGEQFF. The CDR3 nucleotides read TGTGCCAGCAGTAGGGGTGAGCAGTTCTTC.

The gene calls are TRBV4-1 and TRBJ1-2, with 12 bases fitting TRBD1. With V trimmed by 3 bases and J by 6 bases, 5 bases remained unmatched. The CDR3 has 15 amino acids. Per germline, CDR1 MGHRA and CDR2 YSYEKL. CDR3 DNA: TGCGCCAGCAGCCAGTTAGGGACAGGGGGCGATGGCTACACCTTC. Translating gives CASSQLGTGGDGYTF.

This chain uses TRBV10-2 with TRBJ1-4, with 8 positions matching TRBD1. CDR1 is WSHSY, CDR2 SAAADI, per germline. V lost 7 bases and J lost 5; bases outside the gene matches: 6. This CDR3 is built from 14 residues. CDR3 protein: CASTDRGENEKLFF. CDR3 DNA sequence: TGCGCCAGCACCGACAGGGGCGAAAATGAAAAACTGTTTTTT.

V is TRBV2 and J is TRBJ1-6; 7 positions agree with TRBD1. J lost 9 bases, V lost 3 bases, and 5 bases had no gene match. Looked up from germline, CDR1 is SNHLY and CDR2 is FYNNEI. The CDR3 has 14 residues. The CDR3 DNA follows: TGTGCCAGCAGTGACTACAGGGGTGTTTCACCCCTCCACTTT. Its translation is CASSDYRGVSPLHF.

This rearrangement joins TRBV29-1 to TRBJ2-3; D unresolved. The CDR3 sequence is 15 residues long. The V gene's germline CDR1 is SQVTM and CDR2 ANQGSEA. Trimming cost V 7 bases and J 0 bases, with 17 bases left between them. The chain's CDR3 is CSALSTKTSTDTQYF. The CDR3 DNA reads as TGCAGCGCCCTTTCGACAAAAACTAGCACAGATACGCAGTATTTT.

This chain joins TRBV7-3 and TRBJ2-3; TRBD1 aligns across 8 bases. Germline V gene sequence: CDR1 SGHTA, CDR2 FQGTGA. The CDR3 loop spans 15 amino acids. Losses at the gene ends were 10 bases for V and 1 base for J; bases not matched to a gene: 10. The CDR3 bases are TGTGCCACCACCAGGGGGCCCCTAGGCACAGATACGCAGTATTTT. Translated, it gives CATTRGPLGTDTQYF.

This sequence joins TRBV2 and TRBJ1-1; no firm D call. CDR3 size: 13 residues. V was clipped by 3 bases and J by 1 base, with 6 bases between them. Germline loops: CDR1 SNHLY, CDR2 FYNNEI. The chain's CDR3 is CASSDWQNTEAFF. CDR3 nucleotides: TGTGCCAGCAGTGATTGGCAGAACACTGAAGCTTTCTTT.

The table lists this clone with a few counts. The chain carries TRBV7-8 and TRBJ2-7; a weak D match, TRBD1 (6 bases). Germline V gives CDR1 SGHVS, CDR2 FQNEAQ. Trimming cost V 5 bases and J 6 bases, with 11 bases left between them. The CDR3 consists of 12 residues. CDR3 nucleotides: TGTGCCAGCAGCCCTGTGGGGGCCGAGCAGTACTTC. It codes for CASSPVGAEQYF.

V and J are TRBV9 and TRBJ1-5, with D tentatively TRBD1 (6 bases). Germline-derived CDR1 and CDR2 are SGDLS and YYNGEE. V dropped 3 bases and J dropped 6 bases, with 13 bases sitting between them. There are 14 residues in the CDR3. CDR3 loop: CASSGGGSAQPQHF. The CDR3 region has the DNA TGTGCCAGCAGCGGGGGGGGCAGTGCTCAGCCCCAGCATTTT.

V is TRBV6-1 and J is TRBJ1-5; 7 bases align to TRBD1. Germline CDR1 is MNHNS and CDR2 is SASEGT. The CDR3 loop spans 15 amino acids. Trimming took 5 bases from V and 3 from J; bases not matched to a gene: 7. CDR3 sequence: CASSQGVSVNQPQHF. CDR3 DNA sequence: TGTGCCAGCAGTCAGGGGGTTTCAGTCAATCAGCCCCAGCATTTT.